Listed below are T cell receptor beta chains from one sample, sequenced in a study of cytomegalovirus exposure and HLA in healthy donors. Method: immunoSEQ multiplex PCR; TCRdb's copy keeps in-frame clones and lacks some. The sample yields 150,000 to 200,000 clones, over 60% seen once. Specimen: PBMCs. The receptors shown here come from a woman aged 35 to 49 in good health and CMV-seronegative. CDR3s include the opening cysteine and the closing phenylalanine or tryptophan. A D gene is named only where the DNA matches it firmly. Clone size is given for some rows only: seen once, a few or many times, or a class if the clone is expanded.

CDR3 DNA: TGTGCCAGCAGCTTATATCTTACAGCTCAGTCTGTCTATGGCTACACCTTC; CDR3 protein: CASSLYLTAQSVYGYTF; D gene: -; J gene: TRBJ1-2; V gene: TRBV7-2; clone size: -
CDR3 DNA: TGTGCCAGCAGTGCAGGGGCCCTGAACACTGAAGCTTTCTTT; CDR3 protein: CASSAGALNTEAFF; D gene: -; J gene: TRBJ1-1; V gene: TRBV2; clone size: -
CDR3 DNA: TGTGCCAGTAGTATCACGGACAGGGAGGATCAGCCCCAGCATTTT; CDR3 protein: CASSITDREDQPQHF; D gene: TRBD1; J gene: TRBJ1-5; V gene: TRBV19; clone size: -
CDR3 DNA: TGTGCCAGCAGTGAGCTAAGATACGAGCAGTACTTC; CDR3 protein: CASSELRYEQYF; D gene: -; J gene: TRBJ2-7; V gene: TRBV6-1; clone size: -
CDR3 DNA: TGTGCCTGGAGAGTTCCGCTAATGTATGGCTACACCTTC; CDR3 protein: CAWRVPLMYGYTF; D gene: -; J gene: TRBJ1-2; V gene: TRBV30; clone size: -
CDR3 DNA: TGCGCCAGCAGCCCAACGAGACTAGCGTTACACAATGAGCAGTTCTTC; CDR3 protein: CASSPTRLALHNEQFF; D gene: TRBD2; J gene: TRBJ2-1; V gene: TRBV4-3; clone size: -
CDR3 DNA: TGCAGCGTTGTGGATGGGGGGACTGAAGCTTTCTTT; CDR3 protein: CSVVDGGTEAFF; D gene: -; J gene: TRBJ1-1; V gene: TRBV29-1; clone size: -
CDR3 DNA: TGTGCCAGCAGCCAGGGGGGCTCCTATAATTCACCCCTCCACTTT; CDR3 protein: CASSQGGSYNSPLHF; D gene: TRBD1; J gene: TRBJ1-6; V gene: TRBV7-9; clone size: -
CDR3 DNA: TGTGCCAGCAGCCCCACCCAGGGTTCAACCTACGAGCAGTACTTC; CDR3 protein: CASSPTQGSTYEQYF; D gene: -; J gene: TRBJ2-7; V gene: TRBV7-6; clone size: -
CDR3 DNA: TGTGCCTGGACCAGACAGGGAAATCAAGAGACCCAGTACTTC; CDR3 protein: CAWTRQGNQETQYF; D gene: TRBD1; J gene: TRBJ2-5; V gene: TRBV30; clone size: -
CDR3 DNA: TGTGCCAGTAGTACAGTCCAGGGGTCTGAAGCTTTCTTT; CDR3 protein: CASSTVQGSEAFF; D gene: -; J gene: TRBJ1-1; V gene: TRBV19; clone size: -
CDR3 DNA: TGTGCCAGCAGCCTACAGGGGATGGCTGGAAACACCATATATTTT; CDR3 protein: CASSLQGMAGNTIYF; D gene: TRBD1; J gene: TRBJ1-3; V gene: TRBV7-9; clone size: -
CDR3 DNA: TGCGCCAGCAGCCAAGATAACCGCGCGTCTTACAATGAGCAGTTCTTC; CDR3 protein: CASSQDNRASYNEQFF; D gene: -; J gene: TRBJ2-1; V gene: TRBV4-1; clone size: -
CDR3 DNA: TGTGCCAGCAGTTACTCCTCTAGCGGGGCATACAATGAGCAGTTCTTC; CDR3 protein: CASSYSSSGAYNEQFF; D gene: TRBD2; J gene: TRBJ2-1; V gene: TRBV6-5; clone size: -
CDR3 DNA: TGTGCCTGGAGGGTGGGACAGGGGTTGGTCAAGACTGAAGCTTTCTTT; CDR3 protein: CAWRVGQGLVKTEAFF; D gene: TRBD1; J gene: TRBJ1-1; V gene: TRBV30; clone size: -
CDR3 DNA: TGTGCCAGCAGTGTTCTGGACAGTTCCTCCATGAATGAGCAGTTCTTC; CDR3 protein: CASSVLDSSSMNEQFF; D gene: -; J gene: TRBJ2-1; V gene: TRBV25-1; clone size: -
CDR3 DNA: TGCGCCTCCGCGAGTAAGGGAGGTGAGACCCAGTACTTC; CDR3 protein: CASASKGGETQYF; D gene: -; J gene: TRBJ2-5; V gene: TRBV5-1; clone size: few
CDR3 DNA: TGTGCCAGCATTCGATGGCTGGGACAGGGGACGAACACTGAAGCTTTCTTT; CDR3 protein: CASIRWLGQGTNTEAFF; D gene: TRBD1; J gene: TRBJ1-1; V gene: TRBV27; clone size: -
CDR3 DNA: TGTGCCAGCAGCCCACGCGCTGAAGCTTTCTTT; CDR3 protein: CASSPRAEAFF; D gene: -; J gene: TRBJ1-1; V gene: TRBV7-9; clone size: -
CDR3 DNA: TGTGCCAGCAGTTACTTGGAGCACTATGGCTACACCTTC; CDR3 protein: CASSYLEHYGYTF; D gene: -; J gene: TRBJ1-2; V gene: TRBV6-5; clone size: -
CDR3 DNA: TGTGCCAGCAGCCAACTCGGTGGGACAGGGAAAGAAGCTTTCTTT; CDR3 protein: CASSQLGGTGKEAFF; D gene: TRBD1; J gene: TRBJ1-1; V gene: TRBV7-6; clone size: -
CDR3 DNA: TGTGCCAGCAGGCAAGGGGGCGATTCCTATGGCTACACCTTC; CDR3 protein: CASRQGGDSYGYTF; D gene: TRBD1; J gene: TRBJ1-2; V gene: TRBV6-5; clone size: -
CDR3 DNA: TGTGCCAGCTCACGGCAGGGCAACTACAATGAGCAGTTCTTC; CDR3 protein: CASSRQGNYNEQFF; D gene: -; J gene: TRBJ2-1; V gene: TRBV18; clone size: -
CDR3 DNA: TGTGCCAGCAGCGTGGGGACTAGCGGGAGGGACATTCAGTACTTC; CDR3 protein: CASSVGTSGRDIQYF; D gene: TRBD2; J gene: TRBJ2-4; V gene: TRBV9; clone size: -
CDR3 DNA: TGTGCCAGCAGGTCGACAGGCAATCAGCCCCAGCATTTT; CDR3 protein: CASRSTGNQPQHF; D gene: -; J gene: TRBJ1-5; V gene: TRBV6-1; clone size: -
CDR3 DNA: TGTGCCAGCTCACTTCTTGGAACAGGACGGGATGAGCAGTTCTTC; CDR3 protein: CASSLLGTGRDEQFF; D gene: -; J gene: TRBJ2-1; V gene: TRBV18; clone size: -
CDR3 DNA: TGCGCCAGCAGCTTGGGCCGACAACTAGCGGGACTAGATACGCAGTATTTT; CDR3 protein: CASSLGRQLAGLDTQYF; D gene: TRBD2; J gene: TRBJ2-3; V gene: TRBV5-1; clone size: -
CDR3 DNA: TGTGCCAGCAGCTCTACTAGCGGGAGGGCCTACGAGCAGTACTTC; CDR3 protein: CASSSTSGRAYEQYF; D gene: TRBD2; J gene: TRBJ2-7; V gene: TRBV11-1; clone size: once
CDR3 DNA: TGTGCCAGCAGCCTGGGACTAGGGAATTACGAGCAGTACTTC; CDR3 protein: CASSLGLGNYEQYF; D gene: TRBD2; J gene: TRBJ2-7; V gene: TRBV5-4; clone size: -
CDR3 DNA: TGTGCCAGCAGGGAACAGGGTATTGGAGCTTTCTTT; CDR3 protein: CASREQGIGAFF; D gene: -; J gene: TRBJ1-1; V gene: TRBV5-8; clone size: -
CDR3 DNA: TGTGCCAGTAGACCGGGACAGTACAATCAGCCCCAGCATTTT; CDR3 protein: CASRPGQYNQPQHF; D gene: TRBD1; J gene: TRBJ1-5; V gene: TRBV19; clone size: -
CDR3 DNA: TGTGCCATCAGTGAGAAAAAGTCGGGAGATGAGCAGTTCTTC; CDR3 protein: CAISEKKSGDEQFF; D gene: -; J gene: TRBJ2-1; V gene: TRBV10-3; clone size: -
CDR3 DNA: TGTGCCAGCAGTGCAGGGACTGCAACCTACAATGAGCAGTTCTTC; CDR3 protein: CASSAGTATYNEQFF; D gene: -; J gene: TRBJ2-1; V gene: TRBV6-1; clone size: -
CDR3 DNA: TGCGCCAGCAGCCCCTGGGGCCACAACTCTGGGGAAAAACTGTTTTTT; CDR3 protein: CASSPWGHNSGEKLFF; D gene: -; J gene: TRBJ1-4; V gene: TRBV4-1; clone size: -
CDR3 DNA: TGCGCCAGCAGCTTGGAATACGGGAACGCGGGGGAGCTGTTTTTT; CDR3 protein: CASSLEYGNAGELFF; D gene: -; J gene: TRBJ2-2; V gene: TRBV5-1; clone size: -
CDR3 DNA: TGTGCCAGCAGCTCGAGTGGGACTAGCGGTTACAATGAGCAGTTCTTC; CDR3 protein: CASSSSGTSGYNEQFF; D gene: TRBD2; J gene: TRBJ2-1; V gene: TRBV7-3; clone size: -
CDR3 DNA: TGCGCCAGCAGCTTAGAGGATAATGAAAAACTGTTTTTT; CDR3 protein: CASSLEDNEKLFF; D gene: -; J gene: TRBJ1-4; V gene: TRBV5-1; clone size: -
CDR3 DNA: TGTGCCAGCAGCTTAAGAGGGACAGGGGTAGAGACCCAGTACTTC; CDR3 protein: CASSLRGTGVETQYF; D gene: TRBD1; J gene: TRBJ2-5; V gene: TRBV7-3; clone size: -
CDR3 DNA: TGTGCCAGCAGTGAGCCGGGACAGGGATTCGACGCTTTCTTT; CDR3 protein: CASSEPGQGFDAFF; D gene: TRBD1; J gene: TRBJ1-1; V gene: TRBV6-1; clone size: -
CDR3 DNA: TGTGCCAGCAGCGTAACAGGGGATAGCAATCAGCCCCAGCATTTT; CDR3 protein: CASSVTGDSNQPQHF; D gene: -; J gene: TRBJ1-5; V gene: TRBV21-1; clone size: -
CDR3 DNA: TGTGCCAGTACCCGCGGACAGGGGACTTACAATGAGCAGTTCTTC; CDR3 protein: CASTRGQGTYNEQFF; D gene: TRBD1; J gene: TRBJ2-1; V gene: TRBV19; clone size: -
CDR3 DNA: TGTGCCAGCAGTGAAGGGACAGGCGAATACACTGAAGCTTTCTTT; CDR3 protein: CASSEGTGEYTEAFF; D gene: TRBD1; J gene: TRBJ1-1; V gene: TRBV6-1; clone size: -
CDR3 DNA: TGTGCCAGCAGGCTAGACTACGATTCTGGAAACACCATATATTTT; CDR3 protein: CASRLDYDSGNTIYF; D gene: -; J gene: TRBJ1-3; V gene: TRBV5-4; clone size: few
CDR3 DNA: TGTGCCAGCAGCCTAGGTGAAAAACTGTTTTTT; CDR3 protein: CASSLGEKLFF; D gene: -; J gene: TRBJ1-4; V gene: TRBV6-6; clone size: -
CDR3 DNA: TGCGCCAGCAGCCAAGATCTGGGAGCGGGAGTTGGAGATACGCAGTATTTT; CDR3 protein: CASSQDLGAGVGDTQYF; D gene: TRBD2; J gene: TRBJ2-3; V gene: TRBV4-3; clone size: once
CDR3 DNA: TGTGCCTGGACAACCAGGGTTTCGAATTCACCCCTCCACTTT; CDR3 protein: CAWTTRVSNSPLHF; D gene: -; J gene: TRBJ1-6; V gene: TRBV30; clone size: -
CDR3 DNA: TGTGCCAGCGGGGCGGCAGGCACACTTCTCTTC; CDR3 protein: CASGAAGTLLF; D gene: -; J gene: TRBJ1-2; V gene: TRBV7-2; clone size: -
CDR3 DNA: TGCGCCAGCAGGGACGAGCGGGAGATCCCTTTAGCCAAAAACATTCAGTACTTC; CDR3 protein: CASRDEREIPLAKNIQYF; D gene: TRBD2; J gene: TRBJ2-4; V gene: TRBV10-2; clone size: -
CDR3 DNA: TGCGCCAGCAGCCAAGATGGCGGGAGGGAGGTTTTCTTC; CDR3 protein: CASSQDGGREVFF; D gene: TRBD2; J gene: TRBJ2-1; V gene: TRBV4-3; clone size: -